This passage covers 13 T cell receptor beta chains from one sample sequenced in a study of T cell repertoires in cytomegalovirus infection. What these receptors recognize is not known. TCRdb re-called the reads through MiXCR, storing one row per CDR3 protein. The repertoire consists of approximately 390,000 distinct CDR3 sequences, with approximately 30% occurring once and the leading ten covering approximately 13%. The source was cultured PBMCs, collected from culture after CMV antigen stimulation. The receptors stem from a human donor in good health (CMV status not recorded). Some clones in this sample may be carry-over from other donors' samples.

The CDR3 coding sequence is TGTGCCAGCAGTTATTCGACTAGCGGGTATGCAGTGAACACCGGGGAGCTGTTTTTT. This sequence encodes CASSYSTSGYAVNTGELFF. The chain employs TRBV6-2 or TRBV6-3 and TRBJ2-2; 10 nucleotides match TRBD2. CDR3 length: 19 residues. Germline V gene lookup returns CDR1 MNHEY and CDR2 SVGEGT. Trimming cost V 3 bases and J 1 base; bases outside gene matches: 11.

DNA for the CDR3: TGTGCCATCAGTGAGTCGGGCAGCCAAGAGACCCAGTACTTC. Its protein product is CAISESGSQETQYF. The chain links TRBV10-3 to TRBJ2-5; D gene unclear. Germline assignment: CDR1 ENHRY and CDR2 SYGVKD. The CDR3 has 14 residues. V was cut by 0 bases and J by 1 base, with 6 bases left in between.

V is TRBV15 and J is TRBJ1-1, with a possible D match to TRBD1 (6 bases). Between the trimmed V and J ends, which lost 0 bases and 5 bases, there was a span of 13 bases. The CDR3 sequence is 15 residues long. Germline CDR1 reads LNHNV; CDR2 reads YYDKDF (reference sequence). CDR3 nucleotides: TGTGCCACCAGCAGAGATCGGGGGGCGTATACTGAAGCTTTCTTT. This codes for CATSRDRGAYTEAFF.

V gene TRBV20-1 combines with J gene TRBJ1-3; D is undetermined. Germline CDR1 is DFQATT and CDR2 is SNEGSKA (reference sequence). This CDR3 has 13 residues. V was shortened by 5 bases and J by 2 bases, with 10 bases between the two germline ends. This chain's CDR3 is CSAPITAGNTIYF. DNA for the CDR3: TGCAGTGCTCCGATCACAGCTGGAAACACCATATATTTT.

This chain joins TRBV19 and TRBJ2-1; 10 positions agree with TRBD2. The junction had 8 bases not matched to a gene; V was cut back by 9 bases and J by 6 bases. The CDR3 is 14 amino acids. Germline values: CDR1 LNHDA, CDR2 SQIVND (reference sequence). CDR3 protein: CASALAGVGNEQFF. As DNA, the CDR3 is TGTGCCAGCGCCCTAGCGGGAGTTGGCAATGAGCAGTTCTTC. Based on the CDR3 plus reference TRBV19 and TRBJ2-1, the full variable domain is DGGITQSPKYLFRKEGQNVTLSCEQNLNHDAMYWYRQDPGQGLRLIYYSQIVNDFQKGDIAEGYSVSREKKESFPLTVTSAQKNPTAFYLCASALAGVGNEQFFGPGTRLTVL.

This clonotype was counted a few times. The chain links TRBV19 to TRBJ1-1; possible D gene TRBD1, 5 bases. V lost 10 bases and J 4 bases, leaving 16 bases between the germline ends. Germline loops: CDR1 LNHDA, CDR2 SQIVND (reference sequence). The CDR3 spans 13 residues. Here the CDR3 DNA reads TGTGCCACAGCAGGGCAAGGCGCCACTGAAGCTTTCTTT. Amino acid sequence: CATAGQGATEAFF. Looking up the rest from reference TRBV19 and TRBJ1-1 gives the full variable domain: DGGITQSPKYLFRKEGQNVTLSCEQNLNHDAMYWYRQDPGQGLRLIYYSQIVNDFQKGDIAEGYSVSREKKESFPLTVTSAQKNPTAFYLCATAGQGATEAFFGQGTRLTVV.

The CDR3 spells CASSKQASNQPQHF. CDR3 bases: TGTGCCAGCAGCAAACAGGCAAGCAATCAGCCCCAGCATTTT. This rearrangement joins TRBV6-2 or TRBV6-3 to TRBJ1-5; D may be TRBD1 (5 bases). Germline lookup yields CDR1 MNHEY and CDR2 SVGEGT. Between the trimmed V and J ends, which lost 6 bases and 1 base, there was a span of 10 bases. The CDR3 length is 14 residues.

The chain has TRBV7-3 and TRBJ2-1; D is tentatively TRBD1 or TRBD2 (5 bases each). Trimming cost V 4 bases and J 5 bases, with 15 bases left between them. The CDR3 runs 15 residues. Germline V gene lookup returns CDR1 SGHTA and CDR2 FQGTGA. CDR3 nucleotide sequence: TGTGCCAGCAGCTCCATCGGGGCCAAAAACAATGAGCAGTTCTTC. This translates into CASSSIGAKNNEQFF.

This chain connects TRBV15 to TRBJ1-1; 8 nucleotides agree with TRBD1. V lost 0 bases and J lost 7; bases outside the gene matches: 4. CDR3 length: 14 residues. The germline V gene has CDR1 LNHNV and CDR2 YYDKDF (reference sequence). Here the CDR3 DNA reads TGTGCCACCAGCAGAGATCGGGACAGGCATGAAGCTTTCTTT. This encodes CATSRDRDRHEAFF.

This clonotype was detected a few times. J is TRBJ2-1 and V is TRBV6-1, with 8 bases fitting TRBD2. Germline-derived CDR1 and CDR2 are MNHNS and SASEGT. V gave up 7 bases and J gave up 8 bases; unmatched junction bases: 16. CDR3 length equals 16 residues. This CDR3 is CASNHAPGTRAYEQFF. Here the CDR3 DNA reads TGTGCCAGCAACCATGCCCCCGGGACTAGGGCATATGAGCAGTTCTTC.

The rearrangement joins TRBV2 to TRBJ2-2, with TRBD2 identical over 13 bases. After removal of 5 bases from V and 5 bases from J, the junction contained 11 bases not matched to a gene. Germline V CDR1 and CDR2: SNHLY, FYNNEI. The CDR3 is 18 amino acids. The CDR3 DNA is TGTGCCAGCAGTCCTGAAGGGGGACTAGCGGGAAGGACCGGGGAGCTGTTTTTT. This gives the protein CASSPEGGLAGRTGELFF.

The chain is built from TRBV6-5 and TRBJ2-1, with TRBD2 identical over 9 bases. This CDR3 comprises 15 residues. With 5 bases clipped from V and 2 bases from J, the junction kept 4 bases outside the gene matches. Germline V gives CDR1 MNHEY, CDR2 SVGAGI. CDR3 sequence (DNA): TGTGCCAGCAGTAAGACTAGCGGTCCCTACAATGAGCAGTTCTTC. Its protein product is CASSKTSGPYNEQFF.

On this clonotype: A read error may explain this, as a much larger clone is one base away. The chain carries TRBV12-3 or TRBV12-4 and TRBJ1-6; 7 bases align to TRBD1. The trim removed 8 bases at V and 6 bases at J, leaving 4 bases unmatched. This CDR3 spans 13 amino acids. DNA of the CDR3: TGTGCCAGCTCCGGGACAGCTAATTCACCCCTCCACTTT. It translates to CASSGTANSPLHF.